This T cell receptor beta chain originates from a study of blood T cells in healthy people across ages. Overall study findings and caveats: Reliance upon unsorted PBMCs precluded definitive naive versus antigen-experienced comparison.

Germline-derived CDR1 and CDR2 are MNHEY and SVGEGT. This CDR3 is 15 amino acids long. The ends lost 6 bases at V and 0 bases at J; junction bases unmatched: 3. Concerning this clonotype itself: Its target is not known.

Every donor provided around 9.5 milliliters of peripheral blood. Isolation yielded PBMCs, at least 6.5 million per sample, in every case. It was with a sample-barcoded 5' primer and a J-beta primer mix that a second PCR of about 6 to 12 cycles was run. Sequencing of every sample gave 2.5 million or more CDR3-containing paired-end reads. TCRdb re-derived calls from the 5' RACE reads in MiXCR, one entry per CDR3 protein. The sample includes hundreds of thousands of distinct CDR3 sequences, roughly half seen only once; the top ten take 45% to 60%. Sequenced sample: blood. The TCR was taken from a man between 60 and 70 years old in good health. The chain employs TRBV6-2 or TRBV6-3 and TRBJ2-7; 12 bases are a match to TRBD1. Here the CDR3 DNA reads TGTGCCAGCAGGAGGGACAGGGGGCCCTCCTACGAGCAGTACTTC. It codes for CASRRDRGPSYEQYF.